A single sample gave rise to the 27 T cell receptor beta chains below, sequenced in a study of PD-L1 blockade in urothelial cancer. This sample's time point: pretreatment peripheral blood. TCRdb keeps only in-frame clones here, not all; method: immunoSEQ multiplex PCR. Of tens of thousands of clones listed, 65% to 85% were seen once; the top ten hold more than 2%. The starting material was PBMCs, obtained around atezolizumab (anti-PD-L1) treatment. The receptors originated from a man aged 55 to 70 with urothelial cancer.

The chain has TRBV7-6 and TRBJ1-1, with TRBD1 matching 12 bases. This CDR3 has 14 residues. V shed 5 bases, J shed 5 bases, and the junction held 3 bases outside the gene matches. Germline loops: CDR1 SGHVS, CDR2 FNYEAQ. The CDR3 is CASSRDRGRTEAFF. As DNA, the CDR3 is TGTGCCAGCAGCCGGGACAGGGGGCGAACTGAAGCTTTCTTT.

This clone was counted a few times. CDR3 coding DNA: TGTGCCAGCAGCCCAGACAGGAGCCAATTCCTTAGCAATCAGCCCCAGCATTTT. Translation: CASSPDRSQFLSNQPQHF. V gene TRBV5-4 combines with J gene TRBJ1-5; maybe TRBD1 (6 bases). CDR3 size: 18 residues. Trimming took 4 bases from V and 0 from J, leaving 20 bases between them. The germline V gene has CDR1 SGHNT and CDR2 YYREEE (reference sequence).

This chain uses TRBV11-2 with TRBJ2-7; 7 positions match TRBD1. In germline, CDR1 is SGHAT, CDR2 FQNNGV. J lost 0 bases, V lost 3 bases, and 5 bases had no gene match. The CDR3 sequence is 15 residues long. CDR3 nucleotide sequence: TGTGCCAGCAGCTTTAACAGGGGAAGCTCCTACGAGCAGTACTTC. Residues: CASSFNRGSSYEQYF.

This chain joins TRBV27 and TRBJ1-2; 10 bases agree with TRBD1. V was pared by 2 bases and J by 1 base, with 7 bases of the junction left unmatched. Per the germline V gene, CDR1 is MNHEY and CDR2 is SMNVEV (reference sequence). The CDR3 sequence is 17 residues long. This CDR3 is CASSLMGQGKGNYGYTF. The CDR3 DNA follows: TGTGCCAGCAGTTTAATGGGACAGGGGAAGGGTAACTATGGCTACACCTTC.

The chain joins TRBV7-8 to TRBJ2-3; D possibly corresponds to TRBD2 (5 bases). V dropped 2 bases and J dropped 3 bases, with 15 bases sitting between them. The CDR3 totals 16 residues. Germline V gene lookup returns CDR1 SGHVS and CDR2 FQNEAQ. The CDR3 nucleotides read TGTGCCAGCAGCTTAAGATCGCCGGGGTCGACAGATACGCAGTATTTT. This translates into CASSLRSPGSTDTQYF.

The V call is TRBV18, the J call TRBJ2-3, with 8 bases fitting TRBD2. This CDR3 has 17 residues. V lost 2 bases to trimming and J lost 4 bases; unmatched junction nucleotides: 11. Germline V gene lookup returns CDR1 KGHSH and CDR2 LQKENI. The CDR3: CASSPGLAGPRADTQYF. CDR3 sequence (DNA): TGTGCCAGCTCACCAGGACTAGCAGGGCCGCGCGCAGATACGCAGTATTTT.

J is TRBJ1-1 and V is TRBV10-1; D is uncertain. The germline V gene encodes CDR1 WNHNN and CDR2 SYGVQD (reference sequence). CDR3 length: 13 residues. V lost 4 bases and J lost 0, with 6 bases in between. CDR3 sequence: CASSGQLNTEAFF. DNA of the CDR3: TGCGCCAGCAGTGGTCAGTTGAACACTGAAGCTTTCTTT.

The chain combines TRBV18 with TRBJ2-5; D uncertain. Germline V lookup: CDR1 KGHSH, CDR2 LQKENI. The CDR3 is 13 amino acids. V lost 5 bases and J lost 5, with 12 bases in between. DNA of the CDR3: TGTGCCAGCTCAGCCATACCCCGGGAGACCCAGTACTTC. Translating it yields CASSAIPRETQYF.

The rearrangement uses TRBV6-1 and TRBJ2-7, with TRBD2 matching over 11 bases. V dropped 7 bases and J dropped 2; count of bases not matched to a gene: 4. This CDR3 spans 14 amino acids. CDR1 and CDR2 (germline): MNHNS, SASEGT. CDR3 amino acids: CASTVAGGPYEQYF. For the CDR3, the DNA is TGTGCCAGCACCGTAGCGGGAGGGCCCTACGAGCAGTACTTC.

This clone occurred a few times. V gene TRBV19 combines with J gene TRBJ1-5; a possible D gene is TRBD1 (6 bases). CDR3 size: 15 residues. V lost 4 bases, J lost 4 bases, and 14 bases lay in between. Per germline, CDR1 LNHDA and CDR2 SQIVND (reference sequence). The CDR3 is CASSRRQDLNQPQHF. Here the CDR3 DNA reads TGTGCCAGTAGTAGACGACAGGACCTAAATCAGCCCCAGCATTTT.

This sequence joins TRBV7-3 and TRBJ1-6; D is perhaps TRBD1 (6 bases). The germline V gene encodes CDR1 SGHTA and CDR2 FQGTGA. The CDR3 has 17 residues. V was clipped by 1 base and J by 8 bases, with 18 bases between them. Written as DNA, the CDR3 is TGTGCCAGCAGCTTAAAGGGGGGGGAAGGGGCATATTCACCCCTCCACTTT. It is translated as CASSLKGGEGAYSPLHF.

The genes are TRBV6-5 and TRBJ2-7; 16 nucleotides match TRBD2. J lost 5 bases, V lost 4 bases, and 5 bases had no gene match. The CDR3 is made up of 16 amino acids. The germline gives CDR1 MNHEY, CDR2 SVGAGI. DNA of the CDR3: TGTGCCAGCAGTTCCCGGGGACTAGCGGGGGGGCACGAGCAGTACTTC. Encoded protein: CASSSRGLAGGHEQYF.

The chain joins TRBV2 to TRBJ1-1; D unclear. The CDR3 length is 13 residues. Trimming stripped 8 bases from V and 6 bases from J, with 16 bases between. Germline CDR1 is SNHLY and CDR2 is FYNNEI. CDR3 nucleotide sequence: TGTGCCAGCTTATCTCCGGGGTTCTCTGAAGCTTTCTTT. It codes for CASLSPGFSEAFF.

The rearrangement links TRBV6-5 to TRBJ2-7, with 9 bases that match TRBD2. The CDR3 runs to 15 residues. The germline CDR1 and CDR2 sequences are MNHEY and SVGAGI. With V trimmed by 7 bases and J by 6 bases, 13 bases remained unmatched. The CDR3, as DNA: TGTGCCAGCACAAAAGTAGCGGGAGAATTGGGCGAGCAGTACTTC. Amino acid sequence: CASTKVAGELGEQYF.

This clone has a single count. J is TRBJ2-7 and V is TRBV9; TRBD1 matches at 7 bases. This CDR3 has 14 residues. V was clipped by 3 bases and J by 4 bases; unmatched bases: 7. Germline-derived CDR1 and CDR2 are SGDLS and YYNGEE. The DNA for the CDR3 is TGTGCCAGCAGCGCCAGGGACAGAGCTTACGAGCAGTACTTC. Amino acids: CASSARDRAYEQYF.

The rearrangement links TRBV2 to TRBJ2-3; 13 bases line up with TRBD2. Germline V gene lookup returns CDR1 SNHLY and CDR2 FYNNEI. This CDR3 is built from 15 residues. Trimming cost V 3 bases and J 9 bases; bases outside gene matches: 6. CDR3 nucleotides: TGTGCCAGCAGTGAGACTAGCGGGGGGACAGGGACGCAGTATTTT. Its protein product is CASSETSGGTGTQYF.

The CDR3 nucleotides are TGTGCCAGCAGCTCCTTGGACAGGGATGTCACTGAAGCTTTCTTT. Residues: CASSSLDRDVTEAFF. V and J are TRBV13 and TRBJ1-1, with 8 bases that match TRBD1. The CDR3 totals 15 residues. In germline, CDR1 is PRHDT, CDR2 FYEKMQ (reference sequence). The V gene end was trimmed by 4 bases and the J gene end by 4 bases; junction bases not matched to a gene: 8.

The CDR3 reads CASSPRQVATGELFF. DNA of the CDR3: TGTGCCAGCAGCCCCCGGCAGGTTGCCACCGGGGAGCTGTTTTTT. J is TRBJ2-2 and V is TRBV7-9; unclear D gene. Looked up from germline, CDR1 is SEHNR and CDR2 is FQNEAQ (reference sequence). The CDR3 consists of 15 residues. The V end was cut by 5 bases, the J end by 4 bases, with 14 bases between.

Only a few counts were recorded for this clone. CDR3 nucleotides: TGCGCCAGCAGCTTGCGGGCTAGCGGGAGGGCCGGGGAGACCCAGTACTTC. It translates to CASSLRASGRAGETQYF. This rearrangement joins TRBV5-1 to TRBJ2-5; 12 bases map to TRBD2. The CDR3 has 17 amino acids. After removal of 1 base from V and 5 bases from J, the junction contained 9 bases not matched to a gene. Germline assignment: CDR1 SGHRS and CDR2 YFSETQ.

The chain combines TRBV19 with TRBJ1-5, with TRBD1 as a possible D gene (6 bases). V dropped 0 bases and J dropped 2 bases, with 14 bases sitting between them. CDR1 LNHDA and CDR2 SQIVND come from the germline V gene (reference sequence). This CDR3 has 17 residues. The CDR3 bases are TGTGCCAGTAGTATAGATCATGGCAGGGGAGGCAATCAGCCCCAGCATTTT. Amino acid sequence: CASSIDHGRGGNQPQHF.

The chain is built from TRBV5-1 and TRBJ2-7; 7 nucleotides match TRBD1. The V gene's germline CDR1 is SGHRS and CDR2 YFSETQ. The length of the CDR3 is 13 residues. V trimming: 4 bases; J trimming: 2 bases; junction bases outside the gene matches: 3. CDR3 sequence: CASSHGTAYEQYF. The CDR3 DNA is TGCGCCAGCAGCCATGGGACAGCCTACGAGCAGTACTTC.

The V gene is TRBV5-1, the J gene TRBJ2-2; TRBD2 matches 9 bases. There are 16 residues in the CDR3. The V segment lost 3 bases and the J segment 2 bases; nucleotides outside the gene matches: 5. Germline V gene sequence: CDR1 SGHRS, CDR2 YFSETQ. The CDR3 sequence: CASSWGTSRNTGELFF. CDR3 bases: TGCGCCAGCAGCTGGGGGACTAGCCGCAACACCGGGGAGCTGTTTTTT.

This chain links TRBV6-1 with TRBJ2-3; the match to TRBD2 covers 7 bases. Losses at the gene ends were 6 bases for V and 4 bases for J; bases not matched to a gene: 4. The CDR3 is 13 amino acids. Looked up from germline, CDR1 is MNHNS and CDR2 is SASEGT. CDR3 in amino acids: CASRGLVSDTQYF. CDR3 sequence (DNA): TGTGCCAGCAGAGGACTAGTATCAGATACGCAGTATTTT.

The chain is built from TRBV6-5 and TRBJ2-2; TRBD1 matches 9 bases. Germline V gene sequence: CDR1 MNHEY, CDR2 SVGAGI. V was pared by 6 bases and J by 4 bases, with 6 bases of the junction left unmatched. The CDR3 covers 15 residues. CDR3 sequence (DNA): TGTGCCAGCAGACTCACAGGGGGCGTCACCGGGGAGCTGTTTTTT. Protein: CASRLTGGVTGELFF.

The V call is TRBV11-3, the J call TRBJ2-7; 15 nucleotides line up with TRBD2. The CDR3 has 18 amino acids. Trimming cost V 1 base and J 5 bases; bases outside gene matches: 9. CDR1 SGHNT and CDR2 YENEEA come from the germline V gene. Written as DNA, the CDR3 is TGTGCCAGCAGCTTAGGTGGACTAGCGGGAGGGCCCGCCCACGAGCAGTACTTC. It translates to CASSLGGLAGGPAHEQYF.

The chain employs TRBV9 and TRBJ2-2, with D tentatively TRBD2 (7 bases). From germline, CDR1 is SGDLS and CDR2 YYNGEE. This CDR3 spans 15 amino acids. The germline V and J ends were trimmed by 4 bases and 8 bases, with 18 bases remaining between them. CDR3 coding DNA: TGTGCCAGCAGCCCACTGGGGGGGCTAGGTGGGGAGCTGTTTTTT. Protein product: CASSPLGGLGGELFF.

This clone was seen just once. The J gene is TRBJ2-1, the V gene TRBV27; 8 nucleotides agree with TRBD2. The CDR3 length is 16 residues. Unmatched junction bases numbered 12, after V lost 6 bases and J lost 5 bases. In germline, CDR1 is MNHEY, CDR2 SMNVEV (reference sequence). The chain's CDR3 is CASRVRREVSHNEQFF. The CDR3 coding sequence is TGTGCCAGCAGGGTGAGGCGGGAGGTATCACACAATGAGCAGTTCTTC.